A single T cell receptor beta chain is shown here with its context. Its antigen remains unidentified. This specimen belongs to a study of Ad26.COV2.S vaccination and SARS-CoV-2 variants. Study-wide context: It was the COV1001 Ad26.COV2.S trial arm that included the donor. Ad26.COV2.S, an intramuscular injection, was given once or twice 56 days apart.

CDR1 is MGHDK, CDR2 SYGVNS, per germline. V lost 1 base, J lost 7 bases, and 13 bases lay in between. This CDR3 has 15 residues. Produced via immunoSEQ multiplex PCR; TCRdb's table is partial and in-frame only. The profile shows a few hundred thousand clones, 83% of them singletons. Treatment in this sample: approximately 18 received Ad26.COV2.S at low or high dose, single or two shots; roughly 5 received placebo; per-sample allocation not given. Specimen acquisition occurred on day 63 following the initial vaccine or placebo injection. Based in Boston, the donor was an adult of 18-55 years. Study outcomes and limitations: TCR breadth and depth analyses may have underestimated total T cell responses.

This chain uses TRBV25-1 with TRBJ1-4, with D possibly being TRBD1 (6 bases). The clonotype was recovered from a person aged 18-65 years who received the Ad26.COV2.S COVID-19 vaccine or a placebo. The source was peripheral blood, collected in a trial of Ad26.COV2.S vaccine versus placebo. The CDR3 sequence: CASSELGGAGEKLFF. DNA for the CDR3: TGTGCCAGCAGTGAATTGGGGGGCGCGGGTGAAAAACTGTTTTTT.